This T cell receptor beta chain was sequenced during a study of T cells in Graves' hyperthyroidism and ophthalmopathy. Researchers took RNA transcripts and amplified the TCR beta CDR3 regions from them. A set of HTBI primers served as the primers for a first-round RT-PCR of the TCR CDR3. TCRdb re-called the multiplex PCR reads with MiXCR, one entry per CDR3 protein. The sample contains approximately 300,000 distinct CDR3 sequences, 15% to 20% of which appear only once. The CDR3 loop spans 15 amino acids. The ends were cut back, 7 bases at V and 4 bases at J, with 20 bases in the middle. Inclusion characteristics of ophthalmopathy patients comprised a Clinical Activity Score of at least 3, a NOSPECS grade of at least 4, and duration under 3 months. Diagnoses were established using clinical symptoms, serum thyroxine and TRAb, thyroid ultrasound and orbital computed tomography.

The chain uses TRBV12-3 or TRBV12-4 and TRBJ2-7; D might be TRBD2 (7 bases). The TCR originated in a woman aged 55-70 years with Graves' ophthalmopathy. Material: blood. CDR3 amino acids: CASNEDGGRRYEQYF. In DNA form, the CDR3 reads TGTGCCAGCAATGAGGACGGGGGGCGCAGGTACGAGCAGTACTTC.